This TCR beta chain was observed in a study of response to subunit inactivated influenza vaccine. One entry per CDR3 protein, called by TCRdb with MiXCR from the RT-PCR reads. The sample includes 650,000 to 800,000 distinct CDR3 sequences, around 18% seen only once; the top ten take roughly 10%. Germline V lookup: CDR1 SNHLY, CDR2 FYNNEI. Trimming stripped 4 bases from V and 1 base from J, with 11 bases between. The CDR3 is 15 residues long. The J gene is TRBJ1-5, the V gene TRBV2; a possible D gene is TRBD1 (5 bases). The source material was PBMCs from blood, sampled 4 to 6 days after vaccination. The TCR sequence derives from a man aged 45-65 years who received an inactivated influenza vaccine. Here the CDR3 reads CASSVVRGSNQPQHF. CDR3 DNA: TGTGCCAGCAGTGTGGTTAGGGGAAGCAATCAGCCCCAGCATTTT. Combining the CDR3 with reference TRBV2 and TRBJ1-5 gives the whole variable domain EPEVTQTPSHQVTQMGQEVILRCVPISNHLYFYWYRQILGQKVEFLVSFYNNEISEKSEIFDDQFSVERPDGSNFTLKIRSTKLEDSAMYFCASSVVRGSNQPQHFGDGTRLSIL.